This is a list of T cell receptor beta chains from one sample in a study of control samples from healthy donors and cancer patients. The protocol was immunoSEQ multiplex PCR, while the TCRdb copy is restricted to in-frame clones and leaves out a portion. The sample contains roughly 100,000 clones, approximately 86% of which appear only once. Material for sequencing was blood. The receptors originated from a man aged 25-45 years in good health. Each CDR3 is given with its conserved first and last residue. The order of the fields is J gene, clone size, D gene, V gene, CDR3 protein, CDR3 DNA. A D gene is named only where the DNA matches it firmly. Not every row has a clone size; where given, it reads once, few, many or a size class.

>TRBJ2-7|-|TRBD2|TRBV19
CASSPNRGDEQYF
TGTGCCAGTAGTCCTAATCGGGGGGACGAGCAGTACTTC
>TRBJ1-1|-|TRBD1|TRBV30
CAWSVRTGGRNTEAFF
TGTGCCTGGAGTGTACGGACAGGGGGAAGGAACACTGAAGCTTTCTTT
>TRBJ1-1|once|-|TRBV6-5
CASNSFPNTEAFF
TGTGCCAGCAATTCCTTTCCGAACACTGAAGCTTTCTTT
>TRBJ2-1|-|-|TRBV28
CASSFWRLNNEQFF
TGTGCCAGCAGTTTCTGGCGGCTGAACAATGAGCAGTTCTTC
>TRBJ2-3|-|TRBD2|TRBV7-6
CASSLDPGGRPDTQYF
TGTGCCAGCAGCTTAGATCCGGGAGGGCGTCCAGATACGCAGTATTTT
>TRBJ2-7|-|TRBD1|TRBV11-2
CASSFSVTGVYEQYF
TGTGCCAGCAGCTTCAGTGTGACAGGGGTGTACGAGCAGTACTTC
>TRBJ2-7|-|TRBD1|TRBV24-1
CATEIRRDRYEQYF
TGTGCCACCGAGATTAGAAGGGACAGATACGAGCAGTACTTC
>TRBJ2-1|once|TRBD2|TRBV7-2
CASSPSGRAYNEQFF
TGTGCCAGCAGCCCTAGCGGGAGGGCCTACAATGAGCAGTTCTTC
>TRBJ1-2|few|-|TRBV25-1
CASSEYIRADNYGYTF
TGTGCCAGCAGTGAATATATTCGGGCAGACAACTATGGCTACACCTTC
>TRBJ1-3|-|-|TRBV6-5
CASSSLTPGNTIYF
TGTGCCAGCAGTTCCTTGACACCCGGAAACACCATATATTTT
>TRBJ2-1|-|TRBD2|TRBV30
CACHGLAGYNEQFF
TGTGCCTGCCATGGACTAGCGGGATACAATGAGCAGTTCTTC
>TRBJ1-1|once|-|TRBV5-4
CASSLSTSMNTEAFF
TGTGCCAGCAGCCTCAGTACAAGCATGAACACTGAAGCTTTCTTT
>TRBJ2-1|-|TRBD2|TRBV7-9
CASSTPPGLAGRNEQFF
TGTGCCAGCAGCACCCCTCCGGGACTAGCGGGAAGAAATGAGCAGTTCTTC
>TRBJ2-3|-|-|TRBV13
CASSSRGRGTDTQYF
TGTGCCAGCAGCTCTAGAGGCAGGGGCACAGATACGCAGTATTTT
>TRBJ1-4|-|TRBD1|TRBV25-1
CASSVGGNRGEKLFF
TGTGCCAGCAGTGTAGGGGGCAATAGAGGTGAAAAACTGTTTTTT